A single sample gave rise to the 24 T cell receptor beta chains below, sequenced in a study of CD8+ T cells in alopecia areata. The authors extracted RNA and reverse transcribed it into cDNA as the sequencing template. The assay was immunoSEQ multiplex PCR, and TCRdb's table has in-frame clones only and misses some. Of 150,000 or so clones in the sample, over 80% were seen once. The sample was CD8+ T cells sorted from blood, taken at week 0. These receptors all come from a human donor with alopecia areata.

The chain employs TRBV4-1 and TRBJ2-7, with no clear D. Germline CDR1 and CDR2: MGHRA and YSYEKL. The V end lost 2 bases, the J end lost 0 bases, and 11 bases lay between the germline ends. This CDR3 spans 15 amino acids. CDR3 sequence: CASSQNYLSSYEQYF. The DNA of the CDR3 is TGCGCCAGCAGCCAAAACTACCTAAGCTCCTACGAGCAGTACTTC.

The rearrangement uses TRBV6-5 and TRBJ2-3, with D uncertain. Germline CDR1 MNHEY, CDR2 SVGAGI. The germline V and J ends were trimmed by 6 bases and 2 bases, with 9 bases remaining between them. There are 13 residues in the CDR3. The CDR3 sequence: CASSLDTTDTQYF. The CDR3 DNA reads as TGTGCCAGCAGCCTTGACACCACAGATACGCAGTATTTT.

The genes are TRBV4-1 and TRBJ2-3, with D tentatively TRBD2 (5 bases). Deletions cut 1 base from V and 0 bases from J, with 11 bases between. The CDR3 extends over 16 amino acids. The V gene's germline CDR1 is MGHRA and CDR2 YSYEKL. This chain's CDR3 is CASSQGERTSTDTQYF. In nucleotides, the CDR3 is TGCGCCAGCAGCCAAGGGGAGCGGACTAGCACAGATACGCAGTATTTT.

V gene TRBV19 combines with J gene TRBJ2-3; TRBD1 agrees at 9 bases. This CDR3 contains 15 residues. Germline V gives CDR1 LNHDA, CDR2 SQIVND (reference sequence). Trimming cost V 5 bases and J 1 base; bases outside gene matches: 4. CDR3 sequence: CASSEQGAGTDTQYF. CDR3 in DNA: TGTGCCAGTAGTGAACAGGGGGCCGGCACAGATACGCAGTATTTT.

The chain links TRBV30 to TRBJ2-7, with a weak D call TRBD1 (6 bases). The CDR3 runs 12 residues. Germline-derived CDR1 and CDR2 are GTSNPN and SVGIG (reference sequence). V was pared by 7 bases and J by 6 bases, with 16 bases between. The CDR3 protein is CAYRDMEVEQYF. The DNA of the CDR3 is TGTGCCTACCGGGACATGGAGGTCGAGCAGTACTTC.

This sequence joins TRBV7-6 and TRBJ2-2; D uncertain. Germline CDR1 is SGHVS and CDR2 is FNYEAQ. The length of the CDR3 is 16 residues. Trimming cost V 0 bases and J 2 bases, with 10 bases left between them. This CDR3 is CASSLAQDDNTGELFF. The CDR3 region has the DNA TGTGCCAGCAGCTTAGCGCAGGATGATAACACCGGGGAGCTGTTTTTT. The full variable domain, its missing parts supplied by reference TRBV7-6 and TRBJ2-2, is GAGVSQSPRYKVTKRGQDVALRCDPISGHVSLYWYRQALGQGPEFLTYFNYEAQQDKSGLPNDRFSAERPEGSISTLTIQRTEQRDSAMYRCASSLAQDDNTGELFFGEGSRLTVL.

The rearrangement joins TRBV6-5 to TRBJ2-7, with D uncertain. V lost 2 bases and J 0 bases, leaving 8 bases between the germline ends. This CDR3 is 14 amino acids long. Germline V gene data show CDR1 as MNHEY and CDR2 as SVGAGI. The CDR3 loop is CASSYDLGSYEQYF. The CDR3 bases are TGTGCCAGCAGTTACGACCTGGGCTCCTACGAGCAGTACTTC.

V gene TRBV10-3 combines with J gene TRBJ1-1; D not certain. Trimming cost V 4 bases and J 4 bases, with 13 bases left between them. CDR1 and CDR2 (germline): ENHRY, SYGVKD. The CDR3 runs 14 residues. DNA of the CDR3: TGTGCCATCAGTGTTTCCGATCCCTTCACTGAAGCTTTCTTT. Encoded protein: CAISVSDPFTEAFF.

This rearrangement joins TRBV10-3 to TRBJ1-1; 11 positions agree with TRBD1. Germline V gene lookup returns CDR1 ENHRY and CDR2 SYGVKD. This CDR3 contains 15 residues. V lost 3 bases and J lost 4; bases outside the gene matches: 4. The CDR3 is CAISDGQGAATEAFF. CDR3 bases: TGTGCCATCAGTGATGGACAGGGGGCGGCCACTGAAGCTTTCTTT.

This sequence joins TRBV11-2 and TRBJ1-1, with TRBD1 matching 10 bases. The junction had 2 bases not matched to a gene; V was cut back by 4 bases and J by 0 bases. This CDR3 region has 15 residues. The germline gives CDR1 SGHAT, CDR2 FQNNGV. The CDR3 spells CASSWDRGMNTEAFF. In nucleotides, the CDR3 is TGTGCCAGCAGCTGGGACAGGGGAATGAACACTGAAGCTTTCTTT.

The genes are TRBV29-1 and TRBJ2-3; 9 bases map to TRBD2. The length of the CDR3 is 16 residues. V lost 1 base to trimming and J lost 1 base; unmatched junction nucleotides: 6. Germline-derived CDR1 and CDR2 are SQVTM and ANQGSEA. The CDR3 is CSVEGRGGPGTDTQYF. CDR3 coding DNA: TGCAGCGTTGAAGGGCGGGGGGGCCCAGGCACAGATACGCAGTATTTT.

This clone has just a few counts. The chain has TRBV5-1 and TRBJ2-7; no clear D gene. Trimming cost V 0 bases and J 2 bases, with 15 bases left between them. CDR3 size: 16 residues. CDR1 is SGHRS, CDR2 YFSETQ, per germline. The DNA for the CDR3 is TGCGCCAGCAGCTTGGGCCATGGCAGGTCCACCTACGAGCAGTACTTC. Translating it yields CASSLGHGRSTYEQYF. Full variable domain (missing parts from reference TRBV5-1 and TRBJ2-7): KAGVTQTPRYLIKTRGQQVTLSCSPISGHRSVSWYQQTPGQGLQFLFEYFSETQRNKGNFPGRFSGRQFSNSRSEMNVSTLELGDSALYLCASSLGHGRSTYEQYFGPGTRLTVT.

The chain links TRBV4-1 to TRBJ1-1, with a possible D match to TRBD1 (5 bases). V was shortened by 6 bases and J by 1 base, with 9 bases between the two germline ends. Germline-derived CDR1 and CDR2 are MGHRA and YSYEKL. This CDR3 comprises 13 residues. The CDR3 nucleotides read TGCGCCAGCAGTCCGACAGCGAACACTGAAGCTTTCTTT. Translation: CASSPTANTEAFF.

The CDR3 DNA sequence: TGTGCCAGCAGCCGTGCTAGCGGTAGCACAGATACGCAGTATTTT. This codes for CASSRASGSTDTQYF. The chain couples TRBV7-6 to TRBJ2-3, with 7 bases fitting TRBD2. CDR3 length: 15 residues. Trimming removed 5 bases from V and 0 bases from J; junction bases left unmatched: 5. Germline lookup yields CDR1 SGHVS and CDR2 FNYEAQ.

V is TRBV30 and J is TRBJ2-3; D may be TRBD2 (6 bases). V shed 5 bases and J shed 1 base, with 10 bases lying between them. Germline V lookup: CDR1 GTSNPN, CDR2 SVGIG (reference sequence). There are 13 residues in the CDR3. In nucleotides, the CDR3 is TGTGCCTGGGCCTGGGGGGGCACAGATACGCAGTATTTT. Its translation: CAWAWGGTDTQYF.

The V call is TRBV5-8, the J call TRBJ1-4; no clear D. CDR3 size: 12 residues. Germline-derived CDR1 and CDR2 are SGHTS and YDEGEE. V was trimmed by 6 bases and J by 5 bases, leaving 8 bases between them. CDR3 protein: CASMRENEKLFF. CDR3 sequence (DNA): TGTGCCAGCATGAGGGAAAATGAAAAACTGTTTTTT.

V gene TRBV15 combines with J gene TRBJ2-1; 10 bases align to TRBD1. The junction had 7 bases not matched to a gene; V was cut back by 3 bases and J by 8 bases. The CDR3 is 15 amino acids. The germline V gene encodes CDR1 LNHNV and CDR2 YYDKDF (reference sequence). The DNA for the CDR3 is TGTGCCACCAGCAGCCTGGGACAGGGGATCGATGAGCAGTTCTTC. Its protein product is CATSSLGQGIDEQFF. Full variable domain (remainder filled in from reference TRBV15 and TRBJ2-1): DAMVIQNPRYQVTQFGKPVTLSCSQTLNHNVMYWYQQKSSQAPKLLFHYYDKDFNNEADTPDNFQSRRPNTSFCFLDIRSPGLGDTAMYLCATSSLGQGIDEQFFGPGTRLTVL.

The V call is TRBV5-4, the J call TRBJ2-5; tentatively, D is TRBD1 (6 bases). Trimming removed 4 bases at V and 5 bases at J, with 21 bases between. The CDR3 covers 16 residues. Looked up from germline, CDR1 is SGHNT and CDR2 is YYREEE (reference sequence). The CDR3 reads CASSQTGILGPETQYF. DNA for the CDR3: TGTGCCAGCAGCCAAACAGGGATTCTTGGCCCGGAGACCCAGTACTTC.

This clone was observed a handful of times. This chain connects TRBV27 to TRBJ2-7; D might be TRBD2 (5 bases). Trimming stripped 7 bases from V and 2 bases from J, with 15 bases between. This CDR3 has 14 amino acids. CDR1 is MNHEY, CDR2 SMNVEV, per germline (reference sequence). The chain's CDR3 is CASMRTAIPYEQYF. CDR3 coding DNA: TGTGCCAGCATGAGGACTGCAATTCCCTACGAGCAGTACTTC.

The CDR3 bases are TGCAGCGTTGAACAGGGATACAATCAGCCCCAGCATTTT. Translation: CSVEQGYNQPQHF. V gene TRBV29-1 combines with J gene TRBJ1-5; the D gene is possibly TRBD1 (5 bases). The germline gives CDR1 SQVTM, CDR2 ANQGSEA. The length of the CDR3 is 13 residues. V was trimmed by 2 bases and J by 3 bases, leaving 8 bases between them.

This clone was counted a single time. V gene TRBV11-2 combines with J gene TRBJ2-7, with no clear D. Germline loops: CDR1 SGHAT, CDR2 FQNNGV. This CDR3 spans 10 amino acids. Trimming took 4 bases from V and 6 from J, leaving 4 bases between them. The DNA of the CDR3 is TGTGCCAGCAGCTCAGTCGAGCAGTACTTC. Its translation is CASSSVEQYF.

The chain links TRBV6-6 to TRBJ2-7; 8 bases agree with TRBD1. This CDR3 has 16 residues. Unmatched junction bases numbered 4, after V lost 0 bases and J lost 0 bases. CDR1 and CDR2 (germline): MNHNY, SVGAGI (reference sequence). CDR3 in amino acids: CASSYSGDRSSYEQYF. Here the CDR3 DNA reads TGTGCCAGCAGTTACTCGGGGGACAGGAGCTCCTACGAGCAGTACTTC.

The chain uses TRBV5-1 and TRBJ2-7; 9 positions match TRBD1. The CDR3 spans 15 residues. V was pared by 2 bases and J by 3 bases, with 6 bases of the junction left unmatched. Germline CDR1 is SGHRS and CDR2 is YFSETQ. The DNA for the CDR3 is TGCGCCAGCAGCTTAGGGACAGGGCCACTCTACGAGCAGTACTTC. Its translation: CASSLGTGPLYEQYF.

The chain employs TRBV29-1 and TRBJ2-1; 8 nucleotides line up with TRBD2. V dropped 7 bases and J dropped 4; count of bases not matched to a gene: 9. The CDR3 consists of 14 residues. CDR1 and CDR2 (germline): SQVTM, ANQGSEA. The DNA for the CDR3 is TGCAGCGCAAGCGCGGGGGGCCAATACAATGAGCAGTTCTTC. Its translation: CSASAGGQYNEQFF.